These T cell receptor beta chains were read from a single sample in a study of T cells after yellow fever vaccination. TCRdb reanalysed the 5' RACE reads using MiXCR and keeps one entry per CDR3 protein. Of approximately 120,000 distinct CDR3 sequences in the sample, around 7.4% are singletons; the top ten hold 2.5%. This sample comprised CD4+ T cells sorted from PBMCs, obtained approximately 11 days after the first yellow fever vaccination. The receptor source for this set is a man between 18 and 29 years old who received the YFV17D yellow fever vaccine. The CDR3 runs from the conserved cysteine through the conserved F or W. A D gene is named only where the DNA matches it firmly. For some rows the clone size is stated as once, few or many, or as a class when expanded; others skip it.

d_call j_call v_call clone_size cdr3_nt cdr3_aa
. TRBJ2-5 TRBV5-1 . TGCGCCAGCAGGATGGGGCTGGAGACCCAGTACTTC CASRMGLETQYF
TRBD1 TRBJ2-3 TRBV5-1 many TGCGCCAGCAGCTATCGTCAGGGGGCCGCAGATACGCAGTATTTT CASSYRQGAADTQYF
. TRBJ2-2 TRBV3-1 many TGTGCCAGCAGCCAATCCCGGGGGAGGAACACCGGGGAGCTGTTTTTT CASSQSRGRNTGELFF
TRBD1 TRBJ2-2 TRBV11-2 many TGTGCCAGCAGCTGGGGACAGGGTAGTGGCGCCGGGGAGCTGTTTTTT CASSWGQGSGAGELFF
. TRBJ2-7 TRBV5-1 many TGCGCCAGCAGATTCGGGGGATCCTACGAGCAGTACTTC CASRFGGSYEQYF
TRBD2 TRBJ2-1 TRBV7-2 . TGTGCCAGCAGCTTAGGACTAGCCGGTGAGCAGTTCTTC CASSLGLAGEQFF
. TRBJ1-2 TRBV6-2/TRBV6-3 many TGTGCCAGCAGTCTTGCCTTCCCCAACTATGGCTACACCTTC CASSLAFPNYGYTF
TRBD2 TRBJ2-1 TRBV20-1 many TGCAGTGCCTTAGGGCTAGCGGGATCAAATGAGCAGTTCTTC CSALGLAGSNEQFF
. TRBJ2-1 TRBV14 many TGTGCCAGCAGCCAAGATCTGTGGAACTCCTACAATGAGCAGTTCTTC CASSQDLWNSYNEQFF
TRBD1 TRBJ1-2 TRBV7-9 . TGTGCCAGCAGCAGAGTGGGACAGGATCTTTCTAACTATGGCTACACCTTC CASSRVGQDLSNYGYTF
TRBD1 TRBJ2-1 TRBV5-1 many TGTGCCAGCAGCTTCGACAGGGCTAATGAGCAGTTCTTC CASSFDRANEQFF
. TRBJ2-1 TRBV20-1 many TGCAGTGCTTTTTACAATGAGCAGTTCTTC CSAFYNEQFF
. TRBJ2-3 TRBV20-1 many TGCAGTGCGCCGGGCCGGGATCTGGGTACAGATACGCAGTATTTT CSAPGRDLGTDTQYF
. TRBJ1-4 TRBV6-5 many TGTGCCAGCAGTCCCACGATTTCTCAGGGCACTAATGAAAAACTGTTTTTT CASSPTISQGTNEKLFF
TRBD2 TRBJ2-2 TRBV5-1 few TGCGCCAGCAGCTTCAGCGGGGGATACACCGGGGAGCTGTTTTTT CASSFSGGYTGELFF
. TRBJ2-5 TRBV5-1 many TGCGCCAGCAACCCTGGGAGGGGGGGGGCCGAGACCCAGTACTTC CASNPGRGGAETQYF
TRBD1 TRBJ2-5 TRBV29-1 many TGCAGCGTTGGGACAGGGAAGGAGACCCAGTACTTC CSVGTGKETQYF
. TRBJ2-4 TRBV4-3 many TGCGCCAGCAGCCAGGCGGGACGAAAAAACATTCAGTACTTC CASSQAGRKNIQYF
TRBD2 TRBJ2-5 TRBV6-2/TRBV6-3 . TGTGCCAGCAGTCAACTAGCGGGGGTGCTGGTGACCCAGTACTTC CASSQLAGVLVTQYF
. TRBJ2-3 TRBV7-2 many TGTGCCAGCAGCTCCTACTTACGCACAGATACGCAGTATTTT CASSSYLRTDTQYF
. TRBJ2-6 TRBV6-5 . TGTGCCAGCAGTTACCGGTGGCACTCTGGGGCCAACGTCCTGACTTTC CASSYRWHSGANVLTF
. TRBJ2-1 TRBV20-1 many TGCAGTGCTACGGGACACCGTACCTACAATGAGCAGTTCTTC CSATGHRTYNEQFF
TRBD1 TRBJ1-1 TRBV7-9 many TGTGCCAGCAGCTTGGGGACAGCCGATGGACGAGCTTTCTTT CASSLGTADGRAFF
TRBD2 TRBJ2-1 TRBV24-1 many TGTGCCACCGGGACTAGCGGGGCCGATGAGCAGTTCTTC CATGTSGADEQFF
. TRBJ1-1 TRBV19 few TGTGCCAGTAGCGGGGGGTTGAACACTGAAGCTTTCTTT CASSGGLNTEAFF
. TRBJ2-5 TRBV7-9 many TGTGCCAGCAGCTTATACACAGGGAGGACCCAGTACTTC CASSLYTGRTQYF
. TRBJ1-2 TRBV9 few TGTGCCAGCAGCGTACAGGTTGGGTATGGCTACACCTTC CASSVQVGYGYTF
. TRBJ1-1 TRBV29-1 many TGCAGCGTTTCCGGGACGTTGAACACTGAAGCTTTCTTT CSVSGTLNTEAFF
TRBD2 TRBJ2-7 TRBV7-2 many TGTGCCAGCAGCCTAACTAGCGGGGGGGACGAGCAGTACTTC CASSLTSGGDEQYF
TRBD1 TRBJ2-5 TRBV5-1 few TGCGCCAGCAGCTTGTGGGACAGGGGGCTAGAGACCCAGTACTTC CASSLWDRGLETQYF
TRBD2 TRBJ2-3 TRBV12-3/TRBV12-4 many TGTGCCAGCGGAAAGGGGACTAGCGGCCGCACAGATACGCAGTATTTT CASGKGTSGRTDTQYF
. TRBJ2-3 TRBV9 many TGTGCCAGCAGCGTAGCCGGGGGTAGCACAGATACGCAGTATTTT CASSVAGGSTDTQYF
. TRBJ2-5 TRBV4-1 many TGCGCCAGCAGCCCCCGGGACTGGGAAGGCTTAGCGACCCAGTACTTC CASSPRDWEGLATQYF
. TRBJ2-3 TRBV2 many TGTGCCAGCAGTGGGGGGCCTAGCGGTAGCACAGATACGCAGTATTTT CASSGGPSGSTDTQYF
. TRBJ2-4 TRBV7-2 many TGTGCCAGCAGCCTGCCAGGAAACATTCAGTACTTC CASSLPGNIQYF
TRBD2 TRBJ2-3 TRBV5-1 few TGCGCCAGCAGCTTGGCTAGCGGGGGGTCAGATACGCAGTATTTT CASSLASGGSDTQYF
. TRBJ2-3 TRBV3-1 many TGTGCCAGCAGCCAAGATTGGGTTAAGCAGTATTTT CASSQDWVKQYF
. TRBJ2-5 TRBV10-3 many TGTGCCATCAGTGAGTCAGGGGTTGAGACCCAGTACTTC CAISESGVETQYF
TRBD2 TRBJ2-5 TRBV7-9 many TGTGCCAGCAGCTTAGGCCTTCCAGCGGGGGTAGAGACCCAGTACTTC CASSLGLPAGVETQYF
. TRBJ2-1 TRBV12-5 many TGTGCTAGTGGTTTGCGGGGGTCTGGGGGTGAGCAGTTCTTC CASGLRGSGGEQFF
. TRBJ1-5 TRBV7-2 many TGTGCCAGCAGTCTCGACCGGGGAGGAGGAAATCAGCCCCAGCATTTT CASSLDRGGGNQPQHF
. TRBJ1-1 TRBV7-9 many TGTGCCAGCAGCGTACGACAGGCGACGAACACTGAAGCTTTCTTT CASSVRQATNTEAFF
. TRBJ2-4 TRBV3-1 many TGTGCCAGCAGCCAAGACCGGCAGGGGAACATTCAGTACTTC CASSQDRQGNIQYF
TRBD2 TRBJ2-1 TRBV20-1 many TGCAGTGCTAGAGGGCTAGCGGGGGGATACAAGCAGTTCTTC CSARGLAGGYKQFF
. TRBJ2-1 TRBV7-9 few TGTGCCAGCAGCTTAGGAACAGGTGTAGAGCAGTTCTTC CASSLGTGVEQFF
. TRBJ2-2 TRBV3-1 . TGTGCCAGCAGCCCCCCGGTCTCGAACACCGGGGAGCTGTTTTTT CASSPPVSNTGELFF
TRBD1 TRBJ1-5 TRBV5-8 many TGTGCCAGCAGCTCGGGACAGGTAGTGAATCAGCCCCAGCATTTT CASSSGQVVNQPQHF
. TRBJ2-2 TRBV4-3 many TGCGCCAGCAGCCCCGGTTGGAACACCGGGGAGCTGTTTTTT CASSPGWNTGELFF
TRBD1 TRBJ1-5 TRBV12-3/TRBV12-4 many TGTGCCAGCAGGGGGACAGGCAATCAGCCCCAGCATTTT CASRGTGNQPQHF
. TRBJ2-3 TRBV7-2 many TGTGCCAGCAGCATCCTCTTTACTACTAGCACAGATACGCAGTATTTT CASSILFTTSTDTQYF
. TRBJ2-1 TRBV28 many TGTGCCAGCCGAGGGGTCCTGAATGAGCAGTTCTTC CASRGVLNEQFF
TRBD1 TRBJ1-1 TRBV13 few TGTGCCAGCAGCTTATATGACAGGGCGGACACTGAAGCTTTCTTT CASSLYDRADTEAFF
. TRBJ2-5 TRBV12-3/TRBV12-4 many TGTGCCAGCAGCCCCCGGGCAGGCATAAAAGCGGAAGAGACCCAGTACTTC CASSPRAGIKAEETQYF
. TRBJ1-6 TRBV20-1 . TGCGGAGAGGCGTTAGTTACTCTTACCTTTTATTCACCCCTCCACTTT CGEALVTLTFYSPLHF
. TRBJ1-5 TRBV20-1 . TGCAGTGCCAAGCACCCAGGGACGAATCAGCCCCAGCATTTT CSAKHPGTNQPQHF
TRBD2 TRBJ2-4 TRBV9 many TGTGCCAGCACTCGAACTAGCGGCGAGGGGGGGGGCATTCAGTACTTC CASTRTSGEGGGIQYF
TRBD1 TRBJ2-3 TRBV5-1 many TGCGCCAGCAGCTTGGTTAGGGGGCGCCGAACAGATACGCAGTATTTT CASSLVRGRRTDTQYF